This is a list of T cell receptor beta chains from one sample in a study of OX40 agonist ivuxolimab in advanced cancers. The table came from immunoSEQ multiplex PCR; TCRdb's copy has only in-frame clones and leaves some out. This table has tens of thousands of clones, roughly 90% appearing once. This sample comprised CD4+ or CD8+ T cells sorted from blood, obtained in a trial of the OX40 agonist ivuxolimab. All receptors derive from an adult with an advanced solid tumor such as melanoma, head and neck, liver or kidney cancer. Each CDR3 is given with its conserved first and last residue. The D gene is left open where the match is weak. Some rows mark clone size as missing; the rest say once, few, many or name a class of expanded clone.

TRBJ1-1,TRBD1,-,TRBV7-2,CASSLLGTGSGGTEAFF,TGTGCCAGCAGCTTATTGGGGACAGGGTCCGGGGGCACTGAAGCTTTCTTT
TRBJ2-3,-,-,TRBV6-5,CASSLLEGDTQYF,TGTGCCAGCAGTCTACTCGAAGGAGATACGCAGTATTTT
TRBJ2-3,-,-,TRBV5-1,CASSLEAGRTDTQYF,TGCGCCAGCAGCTTGGAGGCGGGGCGCACAGATACGCAGTATTTT
TRBJ1-2,TRBD1,-,TRBV5-8,CASSQGTDYGYTF,TGTGCCAGCAGCCAAGGGACAGACTATGGCTACACCTTC
TRBJ1-4,TRBD1,-,TRBV9,CASSVQGATNEKLFF,TGTGCCAGCAGCGTTCAGGGGGCAACTAATGAAAAACTGTTTTTT
TRBJ1-4,-,-,TRBV27,CASSFQGKSYEKLFF,TGTGCCAGCAGTTTTCAGGGGAAGAGTTATGAAAAACTGTTTTTT
TRBJ1-2,-,-,TRBV10-3,CAISALSGASLGYTF,TGTGCCATCAGTGCTCTTTCAGGGGCCTCTTTGGGCTACACCTTC
TRBJ2-5,TRBD2,-,TRBV30,CAWSRGGRVQETQYF,TGTGCCTGGAGTCGAGGCGGGAGAGTCCAAGAGACCCAGTACTTC
TRBJ2-3,-,-,TRBV28,CASRGDIYTDTQYF,TGTGCCAGCAGGGGGGACATCTACACAGATACGCAGTATTTT
TRBJ1-5,-,-,TRBV11-2,CASSSGGSNQPQHF,TGTGCCAGCAGCAGTGGGGGTTCTAATCAGCCCCAGCATTTT
TRBJ2-3,-,-,TRBV10-1,CASSGRAPGVGDTQYF,TGCGCCAGCAGTGGGAGGGCGCCCGGGGTCGGAGATACGCAGTATTTT
TRBJ2-7,-,-,TRBV2,CASRADLAYEQYF,TGTGCCAGCAGAGCCGACCTTGCCTACGAGCAGTACTTC
TRBJ1-1,-,-,TRBV18,CASSPGAVAFF,TGTGCCAGCTCACCAGGTGCCGTAGCTTTCTTT
TRBJ2-1,-,once,TRBV11-2,CASSLGLYNEQFF,TGTGCCAGCAGCTTAGGTCTATACAATGAGCAGTTCTTC
TRBJ1-1,-,-,TRBV5-1,CASSLEGRENTEAFF,TGCGCCAGCAGCTTGGAGGGTCGGGAGAACACTGAAGCTTTCTTT
TRBJ2-5,-,-,TRBV11-3,CASSPTPEGTQYF,TGTGCCAGCAGCCCAACGCCGGAGGGGACCCAGTACTTC
TRBJ2-2,TRBD2,-,TRBV4-2,CASSHQASGSTLTGELFF,TGTGCCAGCAGCCATCAGGCTAGCGGGAGTACTTTAACCGGGGAGCTGTTTTTT
TRBJ1-4,-,-,TRBV28,CASSYPAGHGEKLFF,TGTGCCAGCAGTTACCCCGCGGGACATGGCGAAAAACTGTTTTTT
TRBJ2-5,-,once,TRBV19,CASSTTGPGTQYF,TGTGCCAGTAGTACTACTGGGCCGGGGACCCAGTACTTC
TRBJ2-1,-,-,TRBV28,CASSSQQGHEQFF,TGTGCCAGCAGCTCACAACAGGGTCATGAGCAGTTCTTC
TRBJ2-1,TRBD2,-,TRBV6-6,CASSSGLLINEQFF,TGTGCCAGCAGTTCGGGACTACTGATCAATGAGCAGTTCTTC
TRBJ2-7,-,-,TRBV23-1,CASSQIQVYEQYF,TGCGCCAGCAGTCAGATACAGGTATACGAGCAGTACTTC